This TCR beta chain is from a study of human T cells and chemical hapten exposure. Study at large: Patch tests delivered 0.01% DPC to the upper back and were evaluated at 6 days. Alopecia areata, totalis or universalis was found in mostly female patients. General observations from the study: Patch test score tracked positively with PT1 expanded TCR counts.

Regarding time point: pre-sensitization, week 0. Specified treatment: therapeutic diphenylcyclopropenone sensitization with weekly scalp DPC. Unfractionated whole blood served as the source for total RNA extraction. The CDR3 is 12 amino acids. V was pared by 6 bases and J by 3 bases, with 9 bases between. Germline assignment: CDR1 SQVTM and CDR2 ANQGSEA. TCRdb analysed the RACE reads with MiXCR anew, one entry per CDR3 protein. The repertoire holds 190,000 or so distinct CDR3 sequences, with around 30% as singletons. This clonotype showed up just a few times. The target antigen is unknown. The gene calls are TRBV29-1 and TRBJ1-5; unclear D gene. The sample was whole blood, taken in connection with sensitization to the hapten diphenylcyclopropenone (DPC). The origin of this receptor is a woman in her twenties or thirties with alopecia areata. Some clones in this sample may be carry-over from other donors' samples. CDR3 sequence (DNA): TGCAGCGTCTCGGACGTCAATCAGCCCCAGCATTTT. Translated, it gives CSVSDVNQPQHF.